The T cell receptor (beta chain) described here comes from a study of blood T cell repertoires in COVID-19. Background on the study: Samples taken during acute and convalescent COVID-19 were collected in the United States, Italy and Spain. PBMCs, B-cell-depleted T cells, or T cells provided the cDNA or gDNA that made up the material.

CDR3 length: 13 amino acids. The V end was cut by 3 bases, the J end by 6 bases, with 15 bases between. Per the germline V gene, CDR1 is DFQATT and CDR2 is SNEGSKA (reference sequence). The authors' processing: Amplification with reference gene primers provided the estimates of nucleated cell counts. Method: immunoSEQ multiplex PCR; TCRdb's copy keeps in-frame clones and lacks some. The V and J calls and clone size were taken over from that table, and D and trimming were inferred from the DNA. The sample lists fewer than 300,000 clones, approximately 81% seen once, with around 2.9% in the top ten. The chain recombines TRBV20-1 with TRBJ2-7; D remains ambiguous. This TCR came from a woman aged 18-35 years with acute or convalescent COVID-19. Sequences were obtained from peripheral blood. Here the CDR3 reads CSASISGSLEQYF. The CDR3 nucleotides read TGCAGTGCTAGTATCTCCGGTAGCCTCGAGCAGTACTTC.